These 30 T cell receptor beta chains came from one sample sequenced in a study of T cell repertoires in cytomegalovirus infection. MiXCR was run by TCRdb on the reads, yielding one entry per CDR3 protein. In the table there are 290,000 or so distinct CDR3 sequences, roughly a tenth of which are singletons. Sequenced material: PBMCs. These receptors all come from a human donor in good health (CMV status not recorded). Some clones in this sample may be carry-over from other donors' samples.

This clonotype was counted ten times or more. The chain is built from TRBV2 and TRBJ1-1; TRBD1 aligns across 8 bases. The V segment lost 8 bases and the J segment 9 bases; nucleotides outside the gene matches: 5. The CDR3 length is 11 residues. Germline CDR1 is SNHLY and CDR2 is FYNNEI. The CDR3: CASGWDRQAFF. CDR3 bases: TGTGCCAGCGGTTGGGACAGGCAAGCTTTCTTT.

At least ten counts were recorded for this clonotype. The chain couples TRBV5-1 to TRBJ2-1; 7 bases map to TRBD1. Germline V gene sequence: CDR1 SGHRS, CDR2 YFSETQ. Germline trimming cut 5 bases from V and 6 bases from J; bases unmatched to any gene: 11. The CDR3 contains 15 residues. CDR3 amino acids: CASSSQGPPVNEQFF. The CDR3 DNA sequence: TGCGCCAGCAGTTCACAGGGGCCGCCGGTCAATGAGCAGTTCTTC.

In this sample, this clonotype turned up many times. V usage is TRBV10-3 and J usage is TRBJ2-3, with TRBD2 matching 8 bases. Unmatched junction bases numbered 2, after V lost 6 bases and J lost 3 bases. The germline V gene has CDR1 ENHRY and CDR2 SYGVKD. This CDR3 comprises 13 residues. The CDR3 is CAISSGGTDTQYF. CDR3 sequence (DNA): TGTGCCATCAGCTCGGGGGGGACAGATACGCAGTATTTT.

This clonotype was counted at least ten times. The chain has TRBV24-1 and TRBJ2-1; 9 bases align to TRBD1. Germline trimming cut 3 bases from V and 9 bases from J; bases unmatched to any gene: 8. The CDR3 covers 15 residues. From germline, CDR1 is KGHDR and CDR2 SFDVKD. The CDR3 nucleotides are TGTGCCACCAGTGATCGTTACAGGGGGCGTGGTGAGCAGTTCTTC. Protein product: CATSDRYRGRGEQFF.

This clonotype was detected only a few times. The chain couples TRBV4-1 to TRBJ1-1; tentatively, D is TRBD1 (5 bases). Germline loops: CDR1 MGHRA, CDR2 YSYEKL. Trimming removed 6 bases from V and 3 bases from J, with 11 bases in between. The length of the CDR3 is 13 residues. In DNA, the CDR3 is TGCGCCAGCAGTCCAGCGGGGGACACTGAAGCTTTCTTT. It translates to CASSPAGDTEAFF.

This clonotype was seen ten or more times. The chain couples TRBV29-1 to TRBJ2-7; D is perhaps TRBD1 or TRBD2 (5 bases each). This CDR3 comprises 12 residues. V was clipped by 6 bases and J by 6 bases, with 15 bases between them. Germline-derived CDR1 and CDR2 are SQVTM and ANQGSEA. In nucleotides, the CDR3 is TGCAGCGTCAGTACCGGGACGGGCGAGCAGTACGTC. Amino acids: CSVSTGTGEQYV.

The chain carries TRBV9 and TRBJ2-1; a possible D gene is TRBD1 (5 bases). Germline V gives CDR1 SGDLS, CDR2 YYNGEE. The V gene lost 0 bases and the J gene lost 3 bases, with 10 bases spanning the gap. The CDR3 consists of 15 residues. In DNA, the CDR3 is TGTGCCAGCAGCGTAGGGTCAGGGAACTACAATGAGCAGTTCTTC. Translated, it gives CASSVGSGNYNEQFF.

There are many counts of this clonotype. The chain links TRBV12-3 or TRBV12-4 to TRBJ2-3; the match to TRBD2 covers 7 bases. The V and J ends lost 6 bases and 6 bases, in that order; junction bases with no gene match: 15. The CDR3 contains 16 residues. The CDR3 region has the DNA TGTGCCAGCAGCGTCTTTGGCAGCGGGGCTCAGGATACGCAGTATTTT. As protein: CASSVFGSGAQDTQYF.

This clonotype has a count of ten or more. CDR3 nucleotide sequence: TGTGCCAGCAGTTTTCCGGGGTCCTCCTACGAGCAGTACGTC. It encodes CASSFPGSSYEQYV. The rearrangement uses TRBV28 and TRBJ2-7; a possible D gene is TRBD2 (5 bases). The CDR3 contains 14 residues. Trimming left V 3 bases short and J 0 bases short, with 9 bases between. Germline V lookup: CDR1 MDHEN, CDR2 SYDVKM.

This clonotype was detected ten times or more. The V and J genes are TRBV7-9 and TRBJ1-4; D call uncertain. The CDR3 has 15 amino acids. Deletions cut 1 base from V and 7 bases from J, with 13 bases between. Germline CDR1 is SEHNR and CDR2 is FQNEAQ (reference sequence). The CDR3 sequence: CASSLDVRPGEKLFF. CDR3 DNA: TGTGCCAGCAGCTTAGATGTGAGGCCAGGTGAAAAACTGTTTTTT.

This clonotype was recorded at least ten times. The V and J genes are TRBV5-1 and TRBJ2-1; D assignment may be TRBD1 or TRBD2 (6 bases each). The V end was cut by 1 base, the J end by 6 bases, with 17 bases between. This CDR3 is built from 16 residues. Per the germline V gene, CDR1 is SGHRS and CDR2 is YFSETQ. In nucleotides, the CDR3 is TGCGCCAGCAGCTTGCGCGCGGCCGAGGGGGGCAATGAGCAGTTCTTC. Encoded protein: CASSLRAAEGGNEQFF.

This clonotype has only a few counts. The CDR3 DNA is TGTGCCAGCAGCCCCAACAGGGGGCCCACTGAAGCTTTCTTT. Its translation is CASSPNRGPTEAFF. This chain connects TRBV6-2 or TRBV6-3 to TRBJ1-1, with 9 positions matching TRBD1. The ends lost 6 bases at V and 4 bases at J; junction bases unmatched: 6. There are 14 residues in the CDR3. CDR1 and CDR2 from the germline V gene are MNHEY and SVGEGT.

This clonotype was detected many times. The chain is built from TRBV20-1 and TRBJ2-2; the D is unclear. Trimming pared 0 bases from V and 6 bases from J, leaving 5 bases between. This CDR3 has 12 amino acids. CDR1 and CDR2 (germline): DFQATT, SNEGSKA (reference sequence). CDR3 region: CSAREGSGELFF. CDR3 sequence (DNA): TGCAGTGCTAGAGAGGGCTCCGGGGAGCTGTTTTTT.

This clonotype was found many times. The chain couples TRBV28 to TRBJ1-6, with unresolved D. The CDR3 is made up of 16 amino acids. CDR1 is MDHEN and CDR2 is SYDVKM in the germline V gene. V lost 3 bases, J lost 5 bases, and 14 bases lay in between. CDR3 in DNA: TGTGCCAGCAGTTTCCCCCCGCAGTCGAATAATTCACCCCTCCACTTT. Its protein product is CASSFPPQSNNSPLHF. The full variable domain, in which reference TRBV28 and TRBJ1-6 provide the parts outside the CDR3, is DVKVTQSSRYLVKRTGEKVFLECVQDMDHENMFWYRQDPGLGLRLIYFSYDVKMKEKGDIPEGYSVSREKKERFSLILESASTNQTSMYLCASSFPPQSNNSPLHFGNGTRLTVT.

This clonotype showed up just a few times. The chain is built from TRBV6-2 or TRBV6-3 and TRBJ2-2, with D perhaps matching TRBD1 or TRBD2 (5 bases each). The CDR3 extends over 16 amino acids. Between the trimmed V and J ends, which lost 5 bases and 4 bases, there was a span of 17 bases. Germline CDR1 reads MNHEY; CDR2 reads SVGEGT. The DNA for the CDR3 is TGTGCCAGCAGTCCCTTTGGGACGGAGCGCACCGGGGAGCTGTTTTTT. It is translated as CASSPFGTERTGELFF.

This clonotype was seen many times. The chain employs TRBV7-2 and TRBJ2-1, with TRBD1 matching 7 bases. J gave up 3 bases and V 1 base, and 3 bases lay outside the gene matches. The CDR3 is made up of 15 amino acids. The germline CDR1 and CDR2 sequences are SGHTA and FQGNSA. CDR3 nucleotides: TGTGCCAGCAGCTTAGGAGACAGGGACTACAATGAGCAGTTCTTC. This codes for CASSLGDRDYNEQFF.

This clonotype showed up many times. The chain has TRBV4-1 and TRBJ2-3; D remains ambiguous. V shed 4 bases and J shed 4 bases, with 12 bases lying between them. Germline CDR1 is MGHRA and CDR2 is YSYEKL. The CDR3 runs to 14 residues. This CDR3 reads CASSRPGVADTQYF. The DNA of the CDR3 is TGCGCCAGCAGCCGGCCAGGTGTTGCAGATACGCAGTATTTT.

This clonotype was counted at least ten times. This chain links TRBV20-1 with TRBJ2-1; either TRBD1 or TRBD2 may fit D (5 bases each). The CDR3 is 14 amino acids. Germline V lookup: CDR1 DFQATT, CDR2 SNEGSKA (reference sequence). V was cut by 6 bases and J by 6 bases, with 18 bases left in between. CDR3 sequence reads: CSAARGPYGNEQFF. CDR3 in DNA: TGCAGTGCCGCCCGGGGACCATATGGCAATGAGCAGTTCTTC.

In its sample, this clonotype was seen many times. The rearrangement uses TRBV20-1 and TRBJ2-5; D remains unclear. V lost 1 base and J lost 4, with 10 bases in between. Germline V gene sequence: CDR1 DFQATT, CDR2 SNEGSKA (reference sequence). The CDR3 contains 13 residues. The CDR3 here is CSARGDFGETQYF. CDR3 nucleotide sequence: TGCAGTGCTAGAGGGGATTTCGGAGAGACCCAGTACTTC.

Many counts were recorded for this clonotype. The V gene is TRBV6-2 or TRBV6-3, the J gene TRBJ2-2, with D tentatively TRBD1 (5 bases). This CDR3 comprises 15 residues. Trimming cost V 2 bases and J 4 bases, with 11 bases left between them. Germline lookup yields CDR1 MNHEY and CDR2 SVGEGT. The DNA for the CDR3 is TGTGCCAGCAGTTACGACAGTTTCGCCACCGGGGAGCTGTTTTTT. This gives the protein CASSYDSFATGELFF.

This clonotype was seen at least ten times. The chain couples TRBV7-2 to TRBJ1-4; D gene uncertain. CDR1 and CDR2 from the germline V gene are SGHTA and FQGNSA. Trimming took off 4 bases at V and 6 bases at J, with 6 bases between the two ends. This CDR3 spans 12 amino acids. The CDR3 loop is CASSSLHEKLFF. In nucleotides, the CDR3 is TGTGCCAGCAGCTCCCTCCATGAAAAACTGTTTTTT.

This clonotype has a count of ten or more. J is TRBJ2-7 and V is TRBV11-1; TRBD1 matches at 9 bases. The V and J ends lost 4 bases and 3 bases, in that order; junction bases with no gene match: 7. This CDR3 is 15 amino acids long. Germline V gene lookup returns CDR1 SGHAT and CDR2 FQDESV (reference sequence). CDR3 residues: CASSWVTGGIYEQYF. In DNA form, the CDR3 reads TGTGCCAGCAGCTGGGTTACAGGGGGCATCTACGAGCAGTACTTC.

The chain employs TRBV28 and TRBJ2-3; 7 bases align to TRBD2. Germline CDR1 is MDHEN and CDR2 is SYDVKM. The CDR3 consists of 12 residues. The trim removed 3 bases at V and 10 bases at J, leaving 4 bases unmatched. CDR3 protein: CASSFRLAPQYF. The CDR3 DNA sequence: TGTGCCAGCAGTTTCAGACTAGCACCGCAGTATTTT. Based on the CDR3 plus reference TRBV28 and TRBJ2-3, the full variable domain is DVKVTQSSRYLVKRTGEKVFLECVQDMDHENMFWYRQDPGLGLRLIYFSYDVKMKEKGDIPEGYSVSREKKERFSLILESASTNQTSMYLCASSFRLAPQYFGPGTRLTVL.

This clonotype was observed many times. The chain is built from TRBV7-8 and TRBJ1-2; D is possibly TRBD1 (5 bases). The CDR3 sequence is 12 residues long. Per germline, CDR1 SGHVS and CDR2 FQNEAQ. V gave up 5 bases and J gave up 2 bases, with 6 bases separating them. Here the CDR3 reads CASSGGNYGYTF. CDR3 DNA: TGTGCCAGCAGCGGGGGGAACTATGGCTACACCTTC. Full variable domain (remainder filled in from reference TRBV7-8 and TRBJ1-2): GAGVSQSPRYKVAKRGQDVALRCDPISGHVSLFWYQQALGQGPEFLTYFQNEAQLDKSGLPSDRFFAERPEGSVSTLKIQRTQQEDSAVYLCASSGGNYGYTFGSGTRLTVV.

In this sample, this clonotype turned up many times. CDR3 residues: CASRTGTSNTGELFF. Here the CDR3 DNA reads TGTGCCAGCAGAACCGGGACCTCTAACACCGGGGAGCTGTTTTTT. The chain has TRBV6-1 and TRBJ2-2; D assignment may be TRBD1 or TRBD2 (5 bases each). CDR3 length: 15 amino acids. V lost 6 bases and J lost 2, with 13 bases in between. Germline CDR1 reads MNHNS; CDR2 reads SASEGT.

As for this clonotype: The junction does not match germline at one end; this may be a read error. This chain links TRBV19 with TRBJ1-1, with D possibly matching TRBD1 (5 bases). This CDR3 region has 12 residues. Germline values: CDR1 LNHDA, CDR2 SQIVND (reference sequence). DNA of the CDR3: TGTGCCAGTAAAGCCGACAGATATGAAACTTTCTTT. This translates into CASKADRYETFF.

A word on this clonotype: The junction departs from the called germline gene at one end, perhaps through a read error. J is TRBJ1-6 and V is TRBV6-5, with D uncertain. Germline V gene sequence: CDR1 MNHEY, CDR2 SVGAGI. CDR3 length: 13 residues. CDR3 amino acids: CASSYSDNSPLHF. The CDR3 DNA reads TGTGCCAGCAGTTACTCCGATAATTCACCCCTCCACTTT.

V is TRBV5-6 and J is TRBJ2-1; the D call may be TRBD1 or TRBD2 (5 bases each). CDR1 and CDR2 (germline): SGHDT, YYEEEE. The V end was cut by 0 bases, the J end by 7 bases, with 14 bases between. The CDR3 has 15 residues. CDR3: CASSLAWDRINEQFF. CDR3 sequence (DNA): TGTGCCAGCAGCTTGGCATGGGACCGAATAAATGAGCAGTTCTTC.

This clonotype was picked up a small number of times. This chain uses TRBV14 with TRBJ2-2, with 11 nucleotides matching TRBD1. Losses at the gene ends were 5 bases for V and 2 bases for J; bases not matched to a gene: 4. Germline values: CDR1 SGHDN, CDR2 FVKESK. This CDR3 comprises 16 residues. The chain's CDR3 is CASSRGTGGNTGELFF. CDR3 in DNA: TGTGCCAGCAGCAGGGGGACAGGGGGAAACACCGGGGAGCTGTTTTTT.

This clonotype was counted many times. The chain recombines TRBV29-1 with TRBJ1-2; no reliable D call. Germline CDR1 and CDR2: SQVTM and ANQGSEA. Trimming took 5 bases from V and 10 from J, leaving 17 bases between them. The CDR3 consists of 12 residues. In nucleotides, the CDR3 is TGCAGCGTTAGTCCGGGGTTTAGCGACTACACCTTC. Amino acid sequence: CSVSPGFSDYTF.